A single sample is the source of the 21 T cell receptor beta chains below, sequenced in a study of a mutant IDH1 vaccine in newly diagnosed glioma. No antigens are known for them. Specified time point: week 11, during vaccination. Mutant IDH1 20-mer peptide, at 300 ug, made up each vaccine dose, with topical imiquimod. Only in-frame clones appear in the TCRdb table, and some are missing; sequencing was by immunoSEQ multiplex PCR. The sample holds around 130,000 clones, around 77% seen once. Specimen: PBMCs, collected from a glioma patient whose treatment included an IDH1 peptide vaccine. These receptors all stem from a man aged 35 to 55 with glioma.

The V and J genes are TRBV5-4 and TRBJ2-7; 8 nucleotides align to TRBD1. V trimming: 0 bases; J trimming: 5 bases; junction bases outside the gene matches: 7. The CDR3 totals 15 residues. Germline V gene lookup returns CDR1 SGHNT and CDR2 YYREEE (reference sequence). Here the CDR3 reads CASSLAQGAFHEQYF. The DNA for the CDR3 is TGTGCCAGCAGCTTGGCGCAGGGGGCTTTCCACGAGCAGTACTTC.

V gene TRBV25-1 combines with J gene TRBJ2-5, with D possibly called TRBD1 or TRBD2 (5 bases each). Germline CDR1 is MGHDK and CDR2 is SYGVNS. There are 14 residues in the CDR3. Trimming took 3 bases from V and 7 from J, leaving 15 bases between them. CDR3 DNA: TGTGCCAGCAGTGACCCTAGAGGGGCCGGGACCCAGTACTTC. This encodes CASSDPRGAGTQYF. The entire variable domain, with the rest obtained from reference TRBV25-1 and TRBJ2-5, is as follows: EADIYQTPRYLVIGTGKKITLECSQTMGHDKMYWYQQDPGMELHLIHYSYGVNSTEKGDLSSESTVSRIRTEHFPLTLESARPSHTSQYLCASSDPRGAGTQYFGPGTRLLVL.

This clone was picked up a small number of times. J is TRBJ2-1 and V is TRBV12-5; 10 bases fit TRBD2. J lost 8 bases, V lost 1 base, and 11 bases had no gene match. Germline lookup yields CDR1 LGHNT and CDR2 FRNRAP. The CDR3 totals 17 residues. CDR3: CASGLAPSGGLIYEQFF. CDR3 in DNA: TGTGCTAGTGGTTTGGCCCCTAGCGGGGGTCTCATCTATGAGCAGTTCTTC.

CDR3 coding DNA: TGTGCCAGCACCCTACAGGTGACCTACAATGAGCAGTTCTTC. Translation: CASTLQVTYNEQFF. The chain joins TRBV2 to TRBJ2-1, with D tentatively TRBD1 (5 bases). This CDR3 has 14 residues. Germline-derived CDR1 and CDR2 are SNHLY and FYNNEI. Trimming cost V 7 bases and J 2 bases, with 12 bases left between them. Full variable domain (outside the CDR3, taken from reference TRBV2 and TRBJ2-1): EPEVTQTPSHQVTQMGQEVILRCVPISNHLYFYWYRQILGQKVEFLVSFYNNEISEKSEIFDDQFSVERPDGSNFTLKIRSTKLEDSAMYFCASTLQVTYNEQFFGPGTRLTVL.

This rearrangement joins TRBV2 to TRBJ2-5; D is undetermined. CDR3 size: 13 residues. The V gene lost 4 bases and the J gene lost 2 bases, with 8 bases spanning the gap. CDR1 is SNHLY and CDR2 is FYNNEI in the germline V gene. The CDR3 DNA follows: TGTGCCAGCAGTGTAGTAACGCAAGAGACCCAGTACTTC. It is translated as CASSVVTQETQYF.

V is TRBV30 and J is TRBJ1-1, with a tentative D call TRBD1 (6 bases). V dropped 0 bases and J dropped 4 bases, with 12 bases sitting between them. Germline assignment: CDR1 GTSNPN and CDR2 SVGIG (reference sequence). This CDR3 has 14 amino acids. DNA for the CDR3: TGTGCCTGGAGTGTACTCACAGGGAGCACTGAAGCTTTCTTT. This codes for CAWSVLTGSTEAFF.

V is TRBV9 and J is TRBJ1-2; D call uncertain. The CDR3 has 15 amino acids. V was clipped by 0 bases and J by 2 bases, with 11 bases between them. In germline, CDR1 is SGDLS, CDR2 YYNGEE. The CDR3 DNA is TGTGCCAGCAGCGTAGAGGCAGGCGGAAACTATGGCTACACCTTC. Its translation is CASSVEAGGNYGYTF.

The chain joins TRBV10-1 to TRBJ2-1; D may be TRBD1 or TRBD2 (6 bases each). Per germline, CDR1 WNHNN and CDR2 SYGVQD (reference sequence). V was shortened by 2 bases and J by 8 bases, with 19 bases between the two germline ends. The CDR3 sequence is 16 residues long. As DNA, the CDR3 is TGCGCCAGCAGTGAGACTGGGGGGCTTCATCGCGATGAGCAGTTCTTC. As protein: CASSETGGLHRDEQFF.

The CDR3 region has the DNA TGCGCCAGCAGCTTGGCCTTAGGGGGCCTACCAGAGACCCAGTACTTC. It codes for CASSLALGGLPETQYF. The chain links TRBV5-1 to TRBJ2-5; TRBD1 agrees at 7 bases. Germline V gene lookup returns CDR1 SGHRS and CDR2 YFSETQ. V lost 0 bases to trimming and J lost 4 bases; unmatched junction nucleotides: 9. The CDR3 sequence is 16 residues long.

The rearrangement joins TRBV29-1 to TRBJ1-5, with TRBD1 identical over 9 bases. Trimming took 5 bases from V and 5 from J; bases not matched to a gene: 4. This CDR3 is 13 amino acids long. The germline V gene has CDR1 SQVTM and CDR2 ANQGSEA. The CDR3 DNA sequence: TGCAGCGTTCTGACAGGGGGGGATCAGCCCCAGCATTTT. This encodes CSVLTGGDQPQHF.

The V and J genes are TRBV27 and TRBJ2-7; D is possibly TRBD1 or TRBD2 (5 bases each). From germline, CDR1 is MNHEY and CDR2 SMNVEV (reference sequence). V lost 6 bases, J lost 2 bases, and 17 bases lay in between. The CDR3 is 15 amino acids. CDR3 region: CASRSPGRHTYEQYF. The CDR3 DNA is TGTGCCAGCAGATCTCCGGGACGGCACACCTACGAGCAGTACTTC.

The chain recombines TRBV13 with TRBJ2-1, with unresolved D. Deletions cut 5 bases from V and 9 bases from J, with 20 bases between. In germline, CDR1 is PRHDT, CDR2 FYEKMQ (reference sequence). CDR3 length: 15 residues. The CDR3 DNA sequence: TGTGCCAGCAGCCTCGGGTCACTAAAGAGGAGTGAGCAGTTCTTC. Amino acids: CASSLGSLKRSEQFF.

The chain is built from TRBV5-1 and TRBJ2-5; D is unclear. The germline V and J ends were trimmed by 5 bases and 2 bases, with 4 bases remaining between them. This CDR3 has 11 amino acids. Per the germline V gene, CDR1 is SGHRS and CDR2 is YFSETQ. The CDR3: CASSVQETQYF. The CDR3 DNA sequence: TGCGCCAGCAGTGTTCAAGAGACCCAGTACTTC.

The chain employs TRBV19 and TRBJ1-4, with D possibly being TRBD1 (5 bases). CDR3 length equals 16 residues. The ends were cut back, 4 bases at V and 4 bases at J, with 16 bases in the middle. Germline V lookup: CDR1 LNHDA, CDR2 SQIVND (reference sequence). This CDR3 reads CASSRGLTASNEKLFF. CDR3 DNA sequence: TGTGCCAGTAGTAGAGGTCTGACAGCCAGTAATGAAAAACTGTTTTTT.

J is TRBJ2-7 and V is TRBV4-3; D gene ambiguous. Trimming took 0 bases from V and 4 from J, leaving 13 bases between them. The CDR3 sequence is 15 residues long. Germline CDR1 and CDR2: LGHNA and YSLEER. In DNA, the CDR3 is TGCGCCAGCAGCCAAGAGTTGGGGAACCCTTACGAGCAGTACTTC. It encodes CASSQELGNPYEQYF.

This sequence joins TRBV27 and TRBJ2-7; D call uncertain. Germline CDR1 is MNHEY and CDR2 is SMNVEV (reference sequence). The CDR3 length is 15 residues. V was pared by 5 bases and J by 3 bases, with 17 bases between. CDR3 bases: TGTGCCAGCAGTGCAAGCATAGGCCGGCGCTACGAGCAGTACTTC. Amino acids: CASSASIGRRYEQYF.

The V and J genes are TRBV11-2 and TRBJ1-2; 9 bases agree with TRBD1. The CDR3 extends over 17 amino acids. The J segment lost 8 bases and the V segment lost 3 bases, leaving 16 bases of the junction unmatched. Germline V gives CDR1 SGHAT, CDR2 FQNNGV. The CDR3 reads CASSLDLKQGALSGYTF. CDR3 nucleotides: TGTGCCAGCAGCTTGGACCTTAAACAGGGGGCACTATCCGGCTACACCTTC.

DNA for the CDR3: TGTGCCAGCAGTTTACGAGCAAGCGATACGCAGTATTTT. This encodes CASSLRASDTQYF. The chain has TRBV27 and TRBJ2-3; D is undetermined. Trimming took 2 bases from V and 6 from J, leaving 9 bases between them. Germline V gene lookup returns CDR1 MNHEY and CDR2 SMNVEV (reference sequence). The CDR3 is 13 residues long.

The chain carries TRBV2 and TRBJ1-2, with D possibly being TRBD1 (6 bases). The CDR3 consists of 14 residues. V shed 5 bases and J shed 8 bases, with 18 bases lying between them. Germline CDR1 and CDR2: SNHLY and FYNNEI. CDR3 in DNA: TGTGCCAGCAGTCCGACGACAGGTCCTATCGGCTACACCTTC. Its translation is CASSPTTGPIGYTF.

The J gene is TRBJ1-2, the V gene TRBV28; 10 bases map to TRBD1. CDR1 is MDHEN and CDR2 is SYDVKM in the germline V gene. J lost 1 base, V lost 5 bases, and 7 bases had no gene match. The CDR3 consists of 16 residues. CDR3 sequence: CASSPGTGVYNYGYTF. The CDR3 nucleotides are TGTGCCAGCAGTCCCGGGACAGGGGTTTATAACTATGGCTACACCTTC.

This clone appeared a single time. The chain has TRBV11-2 and TRBJ2-1; TRBD2 matches 13 bases. CDR3 length: 16 residues. The V gene end was trimmed by 4 bases and the J gene end by 6 bases; junction bases not matched to a gene: 6. Germline lookup yields CDR1 SGHAT and CDR2 FQNNGV. CDR3 bases: TGTGCCAGCAGCTCGACCACTAGCGGGAGGGGCAATGAGCAGTTCTTC. This codes for CASSSTTSGRGNEQFF.